The 28 T cell receptor beta chains reported below all come from one sample, sequenced in a study of blood T cell repertoires in COVID-19. This table comes from immunoSEQ multiplex PCR, and its TCRdb copy is limited to in-frame clones, with some not included. Here the sample spans roughly 150,000 clones, about 85% being singletons. The sample was peripheral blood. Every receptor here comes from a woman aged 60-75 years with COVID-19, enrolled during active disease.

The V and J genes are TRBV4-1 and TRBJ1-4, with D maybe TRBD1 (6 bases). This CDR3 region has 15 residues. Germline CDR1 reads MGHRA; CDR2 reads YSYEKL. Trimming left V 4 bases short and J 8 bases short, with 17 bases between. This CDR3 reads CASSPRDTSEEKLFF. CDR3 DNA sequence: TGCGCCAGCAGCCCGAGGGACACTTCGGAGGAAAAACTGTTTTTT.

V usage is TRBV5-1 and J usage is TRBJ1-3; the D gene is possibly TRBD1 (5 bases). This CDR3 spans 16 amino acids. Germline CDR1 SGHRS, CDR2 YFSETQ. V shed 4 bases and J shed 2 bases, with 16 bases lying between them. The CDR3 here is CASSRTGGEAGNTIYF. CDR3 nucleotides: TGCGCCAGCAGCCGCACCGGGGGAGAAGCTGGAAACACCATATATTTT.

This rearrangement joins TRBV19 to TRBJ1-2, with TRBD1 identical over 7 bases. Germline V gene data show CDR1 as LNHDA and CDR2 as SQIVND (reference sequence). The CDR3 is 14 amino acids. V gave up 5 bases and J gave up 4 bases; unmatched junction bases: 7. The DNA of the CDR3 is TGTGCCAGTAGTGCCAAGGACAGGTTCTATGGCTACACCTTC. It encodes CASSAKDRFYGYTF.

The V call is TRBV6-4, the J call TRBJ2-1; 8 positions agree with TRBD2. V gave up 5 bases and J gave up 10 bases; unmatched junction bases: 10. Germline values: CDR1 MRHNA, CDR2 SNTAGT. This CDR3 contains 14 residues. The CDR3 DNA follows: TGTGCCAGCAGTCTCACGGGGGGGCCCAAAGAGCAGTTCTTC. The encoded protein is CASSLTGGPKEQFF.

The chain uses TRBV5-1 and TRBJ2-2; D unresolved. CDR3 size: 15 residues. Per the germline V gene, CDR1 is SGHRS and CDR2 is YFSETQ. Between the trimmed V and J ends, which lost 0 bases and 1 base, there was a span of 7 bases. The DNA for the CDR3 is TGCGCCAGCAGCTTGGAGCCGCTGAACACCGGGGAGCTGTTTTTT. Translating it yields CASSLEPLNTGELFF.

The V and J genes are TRBV2 and TRBJ1-4; no clear D. CDR1 is SNHLY, CDR2 FYNNEI, per germline. V was trimmed by 6 bases and J by 0 bases, leaving 14 bases between them. The CDR3 totals 16 residues. The CDR3 spells CASSRGQHSTNEKLFF. The CDR3 nucleotides are TGTGCCAGCAGCCGCGGCCAGCACTCAACTAATGAAAAACTGTTTTTT.

This clone was observed once. The genes are TRBV3-1 (or the pseudogene TRBV3-2) and TRBJ2-3, with TRBD2 identical over 14 bases. The CDR3 is 16 amino acids. V gave up 4 bases and J gave up 3 bases; unmatched junction bases: 3. Looked up from germline, CDR1 is LGHDT and CDR2 is YNNKEL (reference sequence). This CDR3 reads CASSLRTSGGTDTQYF. For the CDR3, the DNA is TGTGCCAGCAGCCTCCGGACTAGCGGGGGGACAGATACGCAGTATTTT.

With respect to this clone: The sample holds other DNA sequences that translate to the same CDR3. The chain has TRBV19 and TRBJ1-1; maybe TRBD1 (5 bases). The CDR3 totals 12 residues. Germline V gene data show CDR1 as LNHDA and CDR2 as SQIVND (reference sequence). V shed 3 bases and J shed 4 bases, with 6 bases lying between them. The CDR3 DNA reads as TGTGCCAGTAGTATGGGGGGCACTGAAGCTTTCTTT. It specifies CASSMGGTEAFF. Filled out from reference TRBV19 and TRBJ1-1, the complete variable domain reads DGGITQSPKYLFRKEGQNVTLSCEQNLNHDAMYWYRQDPGQGLRLIYYSQIVNDFQKGDIAEGYSVSREKKESFPLTVTSAQKNPTAFYLCASSMGGTEAFFGQGTRLTVV.

J is TRBJ2-1 and V is TRBV18; D remains ambiguous. Per the germline V gene, CDR1 is KGHSH and CDR2 is LQKENI. This CDR3 is built from 14 residues. The V end was cut by 6 bases, the J end by 7 bases, with 16 bases between. The CDR3 bases are TGTGCCAGCTCCTTCTGGCAGTCCGGGAATGAGCAGTTCTTC. It encodes CASSFWQSGNEQFF. The whole variable domain, filled in from reference TRBV18 and TRBJ2-1, reads NAGVMQNPRHLVRRRGQEARLRCSPMKGHSHVYWYRQLPEEGLKFMVYLQKENIIDESGMPKERFSAEFPKEGPSILRIQQVVRGDSAAYFCASSFWQSGNEQFFGPGTRLTVL.

Only a few counts were recorded for this clone. The rearrangement uses TRBV7-9 and TRBJ1-5; 9 nucleotides match TRBD1. Looked up from germline, CDR1 is SEHNR and CDR2 is FQNEAQ (reference sequence). This CDR3 region has 13 residues. With V trimmed by 4 bases and J by 10 bases, 5 bases remained unmatched. As DNA, the CDR3 is TGTGCCAGCAGCTCCGGGACAGGGACCCCCCAGCATTTT. Its protein is CASSSGTGTPQHF.

The genes are TRBV19 and TRBJ1-1; D not resolved. CDR1 is LNHDA and CDR2 is SQIVND in the germline V gene (reference sequence). The CDR3 length is 14 residues. V lost 5 bases and J lost 3, with 13 bases in between. The CDR3 reads CASSSYMVDTEAFF. CDR3 coding DNA: TGTGCCAGTAGTTCATACATGGTGGACACTGAAGCTTTCTTT.

The chain couples TRBV18 to TRBJ1-3, with D tentatively TRBD1 (6 bases). V gave up 1 base and J gave up 2 bases, with 21 bases separating them. This CDR3 contains 19 residues. CDR1 and CDR2 from the germline V gene are KGHSH and LQKENI. The CDR3, as DNA: TGTGCCAGCTCACCACGTAGACAGGCTTCGATCACTGCTGGAAACACCATATATTTT. Protein sequence: CASSPRRQASITAGNTIYF.

The rearrangement links TRBV6-6 to TRBJ1-5, with D possibly TRBD1 on 6 matching bases. CDR1 is MNHNY and CDR2 is SVGAGI in the germline V gene (reference sequence). The CDR3 is 16 residues long. V was trimmed by 0 bases and J by 6 bases, leaving 15 bases between them. The CDR3 loop reads CASSYSIAGAGQPQHF. CDR3 in DNA: TGTGCCAGCAGTTACTCGATCGCAGGGGCGGGTCAGCCCCAGCATTTT.

The chain has TRBV13 and TRBJ1-2; no firm D call. Germline V gene sequence: CDR1 PRHDT, CDR2 FYEKMQ (reference sequence). The CDR3 has 15 amino acids. Trimming left V 5 bases short and J 6 bases short, with 19 bases between. CDR3 sequence: CASSGESYFGDGYTF. As DNA, the CDR3 is TGTGCCAGCAGCGGAGAGAGCTATTTCGGGGATGGCTACACCTTC.

The rearrangement uses TRBV6-1 and TRBJ1-2, with no clear D. From germline, CDR1 is MNHNS and CDR2 SASEGT. Trimming removed 2 bases from V and 4 bases from J, with 11 bases in between. The CDR3 is 14 amino acids. The CDR3 DNA reads as TGTGCCAGCAGTGAAAGAGAAAGTTCCTATGGCTACACCTTC. This gives the protein CASSERESSYGYTF.

This clone was counted once. In DNA, the CDR3 is TGTGCCAGCAGTGAATGGATAGGCAGGGGCCATGGCTACACCTTC. Its protein product is CASSEWIGRGHGYTF. The J gene is TRBJ1-2, the V gene TRBV25-1; tentatively, D is TRBD1 (6 bases). This CDR3 comprises 15 residues. Trimming removed 1 base at V and 6 bases at J, with 15 bases between. The germline V gene encodes CDR1 MGHDK and CDR2 SYGVNS.

The chain links TRBV7-3 to TRBJ2-2, with 8 bases that match TRBD1. The germline V gene has CDR1 SGHTA and CDR2 FQGTGA. The CDR3 length is 16 residues. V lost 5 bases to trimming and J lost 6 bases; unmatched junction nucleotides: 11. The CDR3 region is CASSIDRDRMAGELFF. CDR3 nucleotides: TGTGCCAGCAGCATTGACCGGGACAGGATGGCCGGGGAGCTGTTTTTT.

The V and J genes are TRBV19 and TRBJ1-1; D ambiguous. This CDR3 comprises 12 residues. Germline values: CDR1 LNHDA, CDR2 SQIVND (reference sequence). The V gene lost 3 bases and the J gene lost 4 bases, with 6 bases spanning the gap. CDR3 loop: CASSMRITEAFF. CDR3 DNA sequence: TGTGCCAGTAGTATGAGGATCACTGAAGCTTTCTTT.

This clone was seen a few times. The V and J genes are TRBV7-3 and TRBJ1-2; D unclear. Germline-derived CDR1 and CDR2 are SGHTA and FQGTGA. The CDR3 contains 13 residues. The ends were cut back, 4 bases at V and 9 bases at J, with 15 bases in the middle. CDR3 amino acids: CASSSTQRLRYTF. Here the CDR3 DNA reads TGTGCCAGCAGCTCTACCCAAAGATTGCGCTACACCTTC.

V and J are TRBV5-1 and TRBJ1-4; a weak D match, TRBD1 (6 bases). The CDR3 length is 15 residues. The V gene lost 2 bases and the J gene lost 3 bases, with 11 bases spanning the gap. CDR1 and CDR2 from the germline V gene are SGHRS and YFSETQ. Written as DNA, the CDR3 is TGCGCCAGCAGCTTATCAGGGGCTCCTAATGAAAAACTGTTTTTT. Translation: CASSLSGAPNEKLFF.

The rearrangement links TRBV15 to TRBJ1-1; D unclear. The CDR3 covers 14 residues. Trimming left V 0 bases short and J 7 bases short, with 12 bases between. The germline CDR1 and CDR2 sequences are LNHNV and YYDKDF (reference sequence). This CDR3 reads CATSRDKGGLEAFF. The CDR3 bases are TGTGCCACCAGCAGAGATAAGGGAGGTCTTGAAGCTTTCTTT.

The chain employs TRBV11-2 and TRBJ2-1, with D tentatively TRBD2 (6 bases). CDR3 size: 15 residues. V lost 2 bases and J lost 5, with 13 bases in between. Germline V gene lookup returns CDR1 SGHAT and CDR2 FQNNGV. The CDR3 spells CASSLTGTGDNEQFF. The CDR3 DNA sequence: TGTGCCAGCAGCTTAACCGGGACTGGGGACAATGAGCAGTTCTTC.

Details on this clone: Because it lacks the conserved phenylalanine or tryptophan at the end, this CDR3 is likely a read error. No DNA is shown, since the ends of the CDR3 on it are uncertain; the CDR3 is the one TCRdb lists. The rearrangement joins TRBV21-1 to TRBJ1-4; the D call in the table, TRBD1, was not verified against the DNA. TRBV21-1 is reported as a pseudogene. From its first to its last residue, the CDR3 has 14 amino acids. The CDR3 protein is CASSKGPPGTGRPC.

This sequence joins TRBV10-2 and TRBJ1-6; 7 nucleotides align to TRBD1. There are 14 residues in the CDR3. With V trimmed by 8 bases and J by 3 bases, 4 bases remained unmatched. Germline assignment: CDR1 WSHSY and CDR2 SAAADI. The CDR3 DNA reads as TGCGCCAGCTTGGGACAGATCTATAATTCACCCCTCCACTTT. Encoded protein: CASLGQIYNSPLHF.

The V call is TRBV25-1, the J call TRBJ2-5; 7 nucleotides align to TRBD2. There are 13 residues in the CDR3. J was trimmed by 2 bases and V by 3 bases; bases with no gene match: 0. Germline loops: CDR1 MGHDK, CDR2 SYGVNS. In DNA form, the CDR3 reads TGTGCCAGCAGTGATAGCGGGCAAGAGACCCAGTACTTC. Translation: CASSDSGQETQYF. The variable domain in full, completed from reference TRBV25-1 and TRBJ2-5, reads EADIYQTPRYLVIGTGKKITLECSQTMGHDKMYWYQQDPGMELHLIHYSYGVNSTEKGDLSSESTVSRIRTEHFPLTLESARPSHTSQYLCASSDSGQETQYFGPGTRLLVL.

The CDR3 spells CASSLRSGTGGTEAFF. CDR3 in DNA: TGTGCCAGCAGCTTACGATCCGGGACAGGGGGCACTGAAGCTTTCTTT. The gene calls are TRBV5-6 and TRBJ1-1; TRBD1 matches 11 bases. J gave up 4 bases and V 2 bases, and 7 bases lay outside the gene matches. The germline V gene encodes CDR1 SGHDT and CDR2 YYEEEE. The CDR3 is 16 residues long.

The V call is TRBV27, the J call TRBJ1-2; D possibly corresponds to TRBD1 (6 bases). Germline-derived CDR1 and CDR2 are MNHEY and SMNVEV (reference sequence). CDR3 length: 12 amino acids. V lost 5 bases and J lost 9, with 13 bases in between. The CDR3 sequence: CASSPLQGRYTF. The CDR3 DNA follows: TGTGCCAGCAGTCCTTTACAGGGCCGCTACACCTTC.

V usage is TRBV6-5 and J usage is TRBJ1-5, with D hard to call. CDR1 and CDR2 from the germline V gene are MNHEY and SVGAGI. Trimming left V 6 bases short and J 6 bases short, with 18 bases between. The CDR3 is 15 residues long. This CDR3 reads CASRPLGEKGQPQHF. In nucleotides, the CDR3 is TGTGCCAGCAGACCCCTTGGGGAGAAGGGTCAGCCCCAGCATTTT.